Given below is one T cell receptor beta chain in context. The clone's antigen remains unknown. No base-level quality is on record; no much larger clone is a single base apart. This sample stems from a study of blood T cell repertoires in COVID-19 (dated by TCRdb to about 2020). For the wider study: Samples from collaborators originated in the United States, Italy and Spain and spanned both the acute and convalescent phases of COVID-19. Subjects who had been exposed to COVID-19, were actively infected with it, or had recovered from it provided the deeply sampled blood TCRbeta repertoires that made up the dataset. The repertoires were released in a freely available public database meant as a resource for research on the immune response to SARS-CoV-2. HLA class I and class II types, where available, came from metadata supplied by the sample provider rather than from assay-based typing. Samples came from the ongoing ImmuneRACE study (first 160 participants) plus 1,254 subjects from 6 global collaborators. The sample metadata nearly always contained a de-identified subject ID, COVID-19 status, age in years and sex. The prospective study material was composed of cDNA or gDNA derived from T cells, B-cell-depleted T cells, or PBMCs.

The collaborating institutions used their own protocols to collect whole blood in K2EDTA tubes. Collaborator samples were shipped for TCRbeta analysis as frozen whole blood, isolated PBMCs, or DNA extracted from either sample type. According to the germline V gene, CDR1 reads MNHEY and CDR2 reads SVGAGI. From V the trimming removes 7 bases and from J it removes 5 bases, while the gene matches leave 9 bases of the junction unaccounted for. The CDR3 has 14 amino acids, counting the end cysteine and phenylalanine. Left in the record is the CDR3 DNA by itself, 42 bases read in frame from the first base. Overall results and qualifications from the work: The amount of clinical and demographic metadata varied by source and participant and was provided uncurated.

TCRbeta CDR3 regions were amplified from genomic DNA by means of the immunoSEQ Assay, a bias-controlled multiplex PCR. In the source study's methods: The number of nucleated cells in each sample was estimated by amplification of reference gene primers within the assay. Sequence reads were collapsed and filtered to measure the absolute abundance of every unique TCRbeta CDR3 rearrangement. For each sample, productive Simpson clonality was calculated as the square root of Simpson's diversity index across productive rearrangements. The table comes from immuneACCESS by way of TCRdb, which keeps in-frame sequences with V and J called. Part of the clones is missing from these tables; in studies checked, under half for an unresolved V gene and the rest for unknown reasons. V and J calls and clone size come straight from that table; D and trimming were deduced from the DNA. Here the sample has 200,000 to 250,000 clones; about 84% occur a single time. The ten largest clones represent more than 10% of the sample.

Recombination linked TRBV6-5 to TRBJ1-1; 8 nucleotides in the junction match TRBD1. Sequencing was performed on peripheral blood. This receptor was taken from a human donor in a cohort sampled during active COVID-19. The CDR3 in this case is CASKITGGLTEAFF. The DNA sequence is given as TGTGCCAGCAAAATAACAGGGGGGTTGACTGAAGCTTTCTTT.